This TCR beta chain was documented in a study of blood T cell repertoires in COVID-19. Study-level background: Acute and convalescent COVID-19 samples came from the United States, Italy and Spain. PBMCs, B-cell-depleted T cells, or T cells provided the cDNA or gDNA that made up the material.

Germline trimming cut 5 bases from V and 2 bases from J; bases unmatched to any gene: 11. The CDR3 totals 16 residues. Germline V gene data show CDR1 as SGHTA and CDR2 as FQGTGA. During active infection, Seattle patients enrolled and were then monitored through disease. In the original processing: Amplified reference gene primers provided the basis for estimating nucleated cell counts. The method was immunoSEQ multiplex PCR; TCRdb's version includes in-frame clones alone and lacks a portion of them. Clone size and the V and J calls come from that table; the DNA yielded D and trimming. Of roughly 330,000 clones in the sample, roughly 89% were seen once.

This chain links TRBV7-3 with TRBJ1-2; 7 positions agree with TRBD1. Source material: peripheral blood. The TCR sequence derives from a man aged 25-40 years with COVID-19, enrolled during active disease. Written as DNA, the CDR3 is TGTGCCAGCAGCGAACAGGGGACCTCTCCGAACTATGGCTACACCTTC. This gives the protein CASSEQGTSPNYGYTF.